This T cell receptor (beta chain) was observed in a study of T cell responses to AZD1222 COVID-19 vaccine. Study background: Pooled together were second doses at about 4 or about 12 weeks.

General study points: Spike-specific TCR breadth and depth rose after two AZD1222 doses. The donors showed a predominance of white British ancestry and of females, with possible underestimation of clonal diversity.

Some clones are missing from TCRdb's copy, which holds only in-frame ones; the method was immunoSEQ multiplex PCR. The sample comprises 100,000 or so clones, 70% to 90% of which are singletons, and roughly 4% rests with the top ten. This clone was detected once. Its target is not known. CDR1 and CDR2 from the germline V gene are SQVTM and ANQGSEA. This CDR3 region has 13 residues. With 7 bases removed from V and 0 bases from J, the gap between germline ends came to 10 bases. The V call is TRBV29-1, the J call TRBJ2-1; D not certain. The sequences come from peripheral blood, collected on day 0 of AZD1222 vaccination. The sequence came from an adult in good health. CDR3: CSGGGNSYNEQFF. CDR3 sequence (DNA): TGCAGCGGGGGTGGTAACTCCTACAATGAGCAGTTCTTC.